The TCR beta chain under discussion was sequenced for a study of control samples from healthy donors and cancer patients (dated by TCRdb to between 2020 and 2021). The germline V and J ends show losses of 4 bases and 8 bases respectively, and no gene match explains 10 bases of the junction. CDR1 and CDR2 are drawn from the germline V gene: LGHNT, FRNRAP. The CDR3 covers 17 residues, taking in both the cysteine and the phenylalanine. Only the CDR3 part of the read is kept: 51 bases, read in frame from the first base. Preparation of the library involved the immunoSEQ multiplex PCR assay. In TCRdb, the immuneACCESS table is reduced to in-frame sequences with V and J assigned. These tables do not hold every clone; where another copy was compared, an unresolved V gene accounts for under half, and the others remain unexplained. A total of 150,000 to 180,000 clones appear in this sample, around 96% of them only once. Jointly, the top ten make up about 5.6% of the sample.

Notes on this clone: Its antigen is still unknown. Base qualities are not provided; no much larger clone lies one nucleotide away.

Sequencing was carried out using blood. The V gene is TRBV12-5 and the J gene is TRBJ2-1, with TRBD2 matching 14 junction bases. This receptor was obtained from a man aged 35 to 55 in good health. The DNA sequence follows: TGTGCTAGTGGTTCGGGACTAGCGGGGGTCAAAGGGGATGAGCAGTTCTTC. Translation gives CASGSGLAGVKGDEQFF.